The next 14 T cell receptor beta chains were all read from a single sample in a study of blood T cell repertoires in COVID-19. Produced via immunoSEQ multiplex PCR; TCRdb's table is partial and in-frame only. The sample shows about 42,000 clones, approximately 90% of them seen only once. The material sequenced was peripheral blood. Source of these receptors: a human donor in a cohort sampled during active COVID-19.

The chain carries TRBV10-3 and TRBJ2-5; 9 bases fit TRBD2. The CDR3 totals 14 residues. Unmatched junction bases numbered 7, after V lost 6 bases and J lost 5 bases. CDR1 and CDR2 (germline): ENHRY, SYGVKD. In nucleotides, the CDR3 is TGTGCCATCAGCATAGCGGGAGAGACGGAGACCCAGTACTTC. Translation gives CAISIAGETETQYF.

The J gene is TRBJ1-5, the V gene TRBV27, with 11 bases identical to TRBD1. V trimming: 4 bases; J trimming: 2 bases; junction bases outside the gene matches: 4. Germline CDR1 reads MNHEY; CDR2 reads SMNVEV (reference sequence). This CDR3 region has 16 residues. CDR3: CASSSLGQGGNQPQHF. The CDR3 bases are TGTGCCAGCAGTTCACTGGGACAGGGGGGCAATCAGCCCCAGCATTTT.

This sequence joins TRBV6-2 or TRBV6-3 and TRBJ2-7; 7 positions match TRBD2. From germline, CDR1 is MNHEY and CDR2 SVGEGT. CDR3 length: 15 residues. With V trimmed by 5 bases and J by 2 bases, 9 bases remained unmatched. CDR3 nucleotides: TGTGCCAGCAGTCTCGATGGCGGGGGAGCCTACGAGCAGTACTTC. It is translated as CASSLDGGGAYEQYF.

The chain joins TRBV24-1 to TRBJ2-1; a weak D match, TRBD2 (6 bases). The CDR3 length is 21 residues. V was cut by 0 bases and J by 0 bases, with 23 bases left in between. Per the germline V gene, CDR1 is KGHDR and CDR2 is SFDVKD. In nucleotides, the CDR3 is TGTGCCACCAGTGATTTGCCAGTGTCTGCGGGAAAAAGGAGCTCCTACAATGAGCAGTTCTTC. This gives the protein CATSDLPVSAGKRSSYNEQFF.

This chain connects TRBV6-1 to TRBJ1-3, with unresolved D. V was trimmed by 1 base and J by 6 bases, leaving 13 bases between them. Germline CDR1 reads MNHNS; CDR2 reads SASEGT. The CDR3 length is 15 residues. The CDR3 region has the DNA TGTGCCAGCAGTGAAGATGGTCGAGGGAAAAACACCATATATTTT. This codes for CASSEDGRGKNTIYF.

The CDR3 reads CASSSTGDPSTDTQYF. CDR3 sequence (DNA): TGTGCCAGCAGTTCTACAGGGGACCCTAGCACAGATACGCAGTATTTT. V gene TRBV28 combines with J gene TRBJ2-3; 7 bases agree with TRBD1. This CDR3 comprises 16 residues. V trimming: 4 bases; J trimming: 0 bases; junction bases outside the gene matches: 7. Germline CDR1 and CDR2: MDHEN and SYDVKM.

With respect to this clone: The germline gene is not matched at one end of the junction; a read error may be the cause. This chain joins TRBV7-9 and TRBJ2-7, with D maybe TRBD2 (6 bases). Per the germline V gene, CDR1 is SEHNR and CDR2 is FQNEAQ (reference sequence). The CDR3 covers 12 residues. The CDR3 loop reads CASSLSSTSADF. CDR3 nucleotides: TGTGCCAGCAGCTTGAGTTCGACTAGTGCAGACTTC.

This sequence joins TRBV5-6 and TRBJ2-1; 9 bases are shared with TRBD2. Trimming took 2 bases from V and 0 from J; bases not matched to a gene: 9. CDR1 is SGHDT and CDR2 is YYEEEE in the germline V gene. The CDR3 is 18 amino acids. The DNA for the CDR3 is TGTGCCAGCAGCTTTCGTCCTAGCGGGACCCGCTCCTACAATGAGCAGTTCTTC. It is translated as CASSFRPSGTRSYNEQFF.

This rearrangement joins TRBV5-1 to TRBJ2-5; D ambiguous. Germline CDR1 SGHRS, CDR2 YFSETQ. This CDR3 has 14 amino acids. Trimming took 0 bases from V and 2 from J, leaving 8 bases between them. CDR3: CASSLAPRQETQYF. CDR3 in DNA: TGCGCCAGCAGCTTGGCCCCCAGACAAGAGACCCAGTACTTC.

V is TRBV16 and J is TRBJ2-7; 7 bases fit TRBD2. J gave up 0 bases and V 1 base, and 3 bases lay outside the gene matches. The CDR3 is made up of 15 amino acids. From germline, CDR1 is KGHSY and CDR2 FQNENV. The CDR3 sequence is CASSQYGGSSYEQYF. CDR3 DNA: TGTGCCAGCAGCCAATACGGGGGGAGCTCCTACGAGCAGTACTTC.

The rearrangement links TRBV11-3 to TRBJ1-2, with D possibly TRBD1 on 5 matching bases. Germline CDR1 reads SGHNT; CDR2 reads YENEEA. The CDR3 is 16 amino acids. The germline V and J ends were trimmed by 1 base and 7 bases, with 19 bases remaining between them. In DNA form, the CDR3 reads TGTGCCAGCAGCTTAGTGAGCAGGGTTTTAGTGCGTGGCTACACCTTC. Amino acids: CASSLVSRVLVRGYTF.

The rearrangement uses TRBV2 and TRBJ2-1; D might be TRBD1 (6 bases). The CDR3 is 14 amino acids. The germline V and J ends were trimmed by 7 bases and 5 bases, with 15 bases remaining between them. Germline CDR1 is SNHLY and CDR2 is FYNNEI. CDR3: CASKLGTPNNEQFF. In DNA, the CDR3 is TGTGCCAGCAAACTAGGGACACCGAACAATGAGCAGTTCTTC.

The CDR3 reads CASSEQGISGANVLTF. As DNA, the CDR3 is TGTGCCAGCAGTGAGCAGGGCATCTCTGGGGCCAACGTCCTGACTTTC. The V call is TRBV25-1, the J call TRBJ2-6; D is possibly TRBD1 (5 bases). From germline, CDR1 is MGHDK and CDR2 SYGVNS. V lost 3 bases and J lost 0, with 9 bases in between. The CDR3 has 16 amino acids.

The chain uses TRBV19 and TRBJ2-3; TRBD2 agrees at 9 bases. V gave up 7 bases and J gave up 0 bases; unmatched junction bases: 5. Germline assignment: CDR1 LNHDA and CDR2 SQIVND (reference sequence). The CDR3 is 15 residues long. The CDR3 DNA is TGTGCCAGTAAGAGACTAGCGGATAGCACAGATACGCAGTATTTT. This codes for CASKRLADSTDTQYF.